This T cell receptor beta chain was retrieved from a study of blood T cell repertoires in COVID-19. Study information: The United States, Italy and Spain supplied acute and convalescent COVID-19 samples.

Trimming removed 1 base from V and 3 bases from J, with 13 bases in between. Germline CDR1 and CDR2: MNHNS and SASEGT. CDR3 size: 16 residues. Two negative PCRs, clearance, or symptom resolution characterized the recovered Cohort 3 donors. In the study's own analysis: Counts of nucleated cells, estimated from reference gene primer amplification, were obtained. Some clones are missing from TCRdb's copy, which holds only in-frame ones; the method was immunoSEQ multiplex PCR. From that table come the V and J calls and clone size; the DNA was used to work out D and trimming. Of about 64,000 clones listed, about 88% are singletons.

J is TRBJ1-5 and V is TRBV6-1, with TRBD1 as a possible D gene (6 bases). The source is a middle-aged woman who had recovered from COVID-19. Sample: PBMCs or T cells enriched from blood (not recorded which). The DNA for the CDR3 is TGTGCCAGCAGTGAAGAAGGGCGGGGGGCCAATCAGCCCCAGCATTTT. Translating gives CASSEEGRGANQPQHF.